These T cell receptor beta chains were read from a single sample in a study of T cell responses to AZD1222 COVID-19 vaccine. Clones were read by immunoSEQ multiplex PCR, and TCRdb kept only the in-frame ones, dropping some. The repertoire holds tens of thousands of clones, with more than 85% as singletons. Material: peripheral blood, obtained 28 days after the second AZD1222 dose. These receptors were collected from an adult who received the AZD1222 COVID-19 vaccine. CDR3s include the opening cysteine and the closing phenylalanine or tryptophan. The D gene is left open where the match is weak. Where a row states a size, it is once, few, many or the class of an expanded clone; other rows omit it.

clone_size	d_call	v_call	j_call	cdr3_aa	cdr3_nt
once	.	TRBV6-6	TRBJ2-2	CASSLRGGGPNFANTGELFF	TGTGCCAGCAGTCTAAGAGGGGGAGGCCCCAATTTCGCGAACACCGGGGAGCTGTTTTTT
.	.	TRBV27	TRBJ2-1	CASSFRDSWNEQFF	TGTGCCAGCAGTTTCCGGGACTCATGGAATGAGCAGTTCTTC
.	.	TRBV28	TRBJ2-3	CASSSRDGNLLEHTDTQYF	TGTGCCAGCAGTTCACGGGACGGGAATTTGCTAGAGCACACAGATACGCAGTATTTT
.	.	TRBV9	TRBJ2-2	CASSVRQNTGELFF	TGTGCCAGCAGCGTCAGGCAAAACACCGGGGAGCTGTTTTTT
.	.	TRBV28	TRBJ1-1	CASSLWGGLNTEAFF	TGTGCCAGCAGTTTATGGGGGGGACTGAACACTGAAGCTTTCTTT
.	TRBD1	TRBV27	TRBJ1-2	CASSPGQAEVDYGYTF	TGTGCCAGCAGTCCCGGACAGGCTGAGGTAGACTATGGCTACACCTTC
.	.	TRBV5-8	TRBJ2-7	CASSGSRDSISYEQYF	TGTGCCAGCAGCGGGTCCCGGGACTCAATATCCTACGAGCAGTACTTC
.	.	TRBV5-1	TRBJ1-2	CASSLEDGLYGYTF	TGCGCCAGCAGCTTGGAGGACGGACTCTATGGCTACACCTTC
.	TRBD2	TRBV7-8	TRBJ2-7	CASSWTSGHEQYF	TGTGCCAGCAGCTGGACTAGCGGGCACGAGCAGTACTTC
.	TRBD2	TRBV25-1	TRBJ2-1	CASSGGLAGEDEQFF	TGTGCCAGCAGTGGAGGCCTAGCGGGAGAGGATGAGCAGTTCTTC
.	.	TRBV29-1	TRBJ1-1	CSGLRGEDTEAFF	TGCAGCGGCCTCCGAGGGGAGGACACTGAAGCTTTCTTT
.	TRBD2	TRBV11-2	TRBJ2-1	CASSTGLAGVFEQFF	TGTGCCAGCAGCACCGGACTAGCGGGAGTGTTTGAGCAGTTCTTC
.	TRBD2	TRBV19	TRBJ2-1	CASSISSGRALGGDEQFF	TGTGCCAGTAGTATCTCCAGCGGGAGGGCCCTCGGCGGAGATGAGCAGTTCTTC
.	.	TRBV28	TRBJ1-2	CASSPPVGAINYGYTF	TGTGCCAGCAGCCCACCTGTGGGGGCGATTAACTATGGCTACACCTTC
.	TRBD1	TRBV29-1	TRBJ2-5	CSVAETGGETQYF	TGCAGCGTTGCCGAGACAGGGGGGGAGACCCAGTACTTC
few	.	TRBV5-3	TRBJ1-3	CARSRRRDGRALETPYYF	TGTGCCAGAAGCAGACGCAGGGACGGCCGTGCTCTGGAAACACCATATTATTTT
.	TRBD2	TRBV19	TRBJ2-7	CASRKASGNSYEQYF	TGTGCCAGTAGGAAAGCTAGCGGGAACTCCTACGAGCAGTACTTC
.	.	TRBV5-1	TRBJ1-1	CASRGPVTEAFF	TGCGCCAGCAGGGGGCCGGTCACTGAAGCTTTCTTT
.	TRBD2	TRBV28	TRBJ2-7	CASSSAAGVRFHEQYF	TGTGCCAGCAGTTCCGCCGCGGGAGTCAGATTCCACGAGCAGTACTTC
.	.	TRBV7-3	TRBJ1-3	CASSPPSDRNTIYF	TGTGCCAGCAGCCCACCGTCGGACAGAAACACCATATATTTT
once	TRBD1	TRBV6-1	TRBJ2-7	CASSDEGGNFYEQYF	TGTGCCAGCAGTGACGAAGGGGGCAACTTCTACGAGCAGTACTTC
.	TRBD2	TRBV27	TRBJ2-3	CASSGRGVTSTDTQYF	TGTGCCAGCAGCGGGAGGGGGGTTACTAGCACAGATACGCAGTATTTT
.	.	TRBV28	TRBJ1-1	CASTILQSLNTEAFF	TGTGCCAGCACCATCTTACAGAGTTTGAACACTGAAGCTTTCTTT
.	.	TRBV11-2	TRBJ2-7	CASSPLRQVLGYEQYF	TGTGCCAGCAGCCCCTTAAGACAGGTACTTGGCTACGAGCAGTACTTC
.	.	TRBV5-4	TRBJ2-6	CASSLGGTGANVLTF	TGTGCCAGCAGCTTGGGGGGCACTGGGGCCAACGTCCTGACTTTC
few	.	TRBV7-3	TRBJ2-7	CASSLSQGGEQYF	TGTGCCAGCAGCTTAAGCCAGGGGGGAGAGCAGTACTTC
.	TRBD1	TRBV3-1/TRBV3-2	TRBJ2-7	CASSYRGPSYEQYF	TGTGCCAGCAGCTACAGGGGACCCTCCTACGAGCAGTACTTC
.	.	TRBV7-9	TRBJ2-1	CASSSLAASYNEQFF	TGTGCCAGCAGCTCCTTGGCGGCCTCCTACAATGAGCAGTTCTTC
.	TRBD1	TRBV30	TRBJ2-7	CAWRGTGRAEQYF	TGTGCCTGGAGAGGGACAGGGAGAGCCGAGCAGTACTTC
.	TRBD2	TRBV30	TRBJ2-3	CAWAGTSGSGTDTQYF	TGTGCCTGGGCAGGGACTAGCGGGAGCGGAACAGATACGCAGTATTTT
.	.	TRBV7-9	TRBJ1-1	CASSQSLGRVGTEAFF	TGTGCCAGCAGCCAAAGCTTGGGGAGGGTAGGCACTGAAGCTTTCTTT
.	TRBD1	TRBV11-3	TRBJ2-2	CASRDGTGVGGELFF	TGTGCCAGCAGAGACGGGACAGGGGTCGGGGGGGAGCTGTTTTTT
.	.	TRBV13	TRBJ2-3	CASSSQRTSSTDTQYF	TGTGCCAGCAGCTCTCAGCGGACCTCTAGCACAGATACGCAGTATTTT
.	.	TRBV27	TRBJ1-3	CASSSGRTADTIYF	TGTGCCAGCAGTTCGGGACGGACGGCTGACACCATATATTTT
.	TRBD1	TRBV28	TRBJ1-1	CASRPAGGAGPPF	TGTGCCAGCAGACCGGCAGGGGGCGCAGGGCCTCCATTT
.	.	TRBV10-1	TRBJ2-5	CASSELGETQYF	TGCGCCAGCAGTGAGTTGGGGGAGACCCAGTACTTC
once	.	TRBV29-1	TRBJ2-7	CSVEDTLGATDEQYF	TGCAGCGTTGAAGACACATTGGGGGCGACGGACGAGCAGTACTTC
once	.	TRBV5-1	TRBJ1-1	CASSLEQSNTEAFF	TGCGCCAGCAGCTTGGAGCAGTCGAACACTGAAGCTTTCTTT
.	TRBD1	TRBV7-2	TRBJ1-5	CASSLRTGGDQPQHF	TGTGCCAGCAGCCTTAGGACAGGGGGCGATCAGCCCCAGCATTTT
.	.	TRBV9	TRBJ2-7	CASSVASIGYEQYF	TGTGCCAGCAGCGTGGCTAGCATAGGGTACGAGCAGTACTTC
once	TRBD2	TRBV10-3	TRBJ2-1	CAISGGLAGVSYNEQFF	TGTGCCATCAGCGGTGGACTAGCGGGAGTTTCCTACAATGAGCAGTTCTTC